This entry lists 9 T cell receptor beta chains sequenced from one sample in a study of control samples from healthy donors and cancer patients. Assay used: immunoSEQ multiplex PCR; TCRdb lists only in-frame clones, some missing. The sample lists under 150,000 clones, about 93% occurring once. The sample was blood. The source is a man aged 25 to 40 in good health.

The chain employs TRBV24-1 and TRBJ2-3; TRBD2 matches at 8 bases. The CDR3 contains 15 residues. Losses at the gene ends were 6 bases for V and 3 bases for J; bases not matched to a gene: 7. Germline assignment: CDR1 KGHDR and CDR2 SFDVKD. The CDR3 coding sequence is TGTGCCACCAGTCCCCCGGGACTAGGAACAGATACGCAGTATTTT. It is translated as CATSPPGLGTDTQYF.

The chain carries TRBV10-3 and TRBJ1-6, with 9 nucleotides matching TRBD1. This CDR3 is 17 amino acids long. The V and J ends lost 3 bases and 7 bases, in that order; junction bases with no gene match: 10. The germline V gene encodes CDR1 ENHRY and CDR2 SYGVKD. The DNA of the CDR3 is TGTGCCATCAGTGAACAGGGGGCCGGTTTGGGGAATTCACCCCTCCACTTT. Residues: CAISEQGAGLGNSPLHF.

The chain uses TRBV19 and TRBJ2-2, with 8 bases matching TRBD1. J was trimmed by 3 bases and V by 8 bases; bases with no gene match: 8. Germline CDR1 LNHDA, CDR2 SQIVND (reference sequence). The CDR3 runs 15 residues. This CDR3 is CASADRGHHTGELFF. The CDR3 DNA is TGTGCCAGTGCTGACAGGGGACACCACACCGGGGAGCTGTTTTTT.

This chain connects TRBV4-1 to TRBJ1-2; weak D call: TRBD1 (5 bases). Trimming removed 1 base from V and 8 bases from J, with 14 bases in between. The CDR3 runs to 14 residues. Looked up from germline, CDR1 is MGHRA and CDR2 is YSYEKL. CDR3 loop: CASSQGIMGVGYTF. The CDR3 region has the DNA TGCGCCAGCAGCCAAGGAATCATGGGGGTAGGCTACACCTTC.

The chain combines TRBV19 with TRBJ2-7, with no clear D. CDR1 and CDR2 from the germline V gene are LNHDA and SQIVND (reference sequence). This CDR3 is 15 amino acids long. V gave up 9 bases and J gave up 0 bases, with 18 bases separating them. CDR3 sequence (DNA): TGTGCCAGCCGTTACGTGGGCCGTAGCTCCTACGAGCAGTACTTC. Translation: CASRYVGRSSYEQYF.

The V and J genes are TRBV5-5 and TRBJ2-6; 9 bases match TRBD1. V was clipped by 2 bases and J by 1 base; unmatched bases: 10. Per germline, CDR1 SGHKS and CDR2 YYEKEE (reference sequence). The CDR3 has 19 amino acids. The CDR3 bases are TGTGCCAGCAGCTTAGGGGACAGGGTGTTGTCTTCTGGGGCCAACGTCCTGACTTTC. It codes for CASSLGDRVLSSGANVLTF.

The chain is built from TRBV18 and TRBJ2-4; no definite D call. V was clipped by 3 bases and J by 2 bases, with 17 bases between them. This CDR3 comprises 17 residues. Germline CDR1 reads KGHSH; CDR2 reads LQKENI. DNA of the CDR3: TGTGCCAGCTCACCGCGATCGGCGAGCCGATCCAAAAACATTCAGTACTTC. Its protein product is CASSPRSASRSKNIQYF. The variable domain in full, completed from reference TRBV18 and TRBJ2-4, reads NAGVMQNPRHLVRRRGQEARLRCSPMKGHSHVYWYRQLPEEGLKFMVYLQKENIIDESGMPKERFSAEFPKEGPSILRIQQVVRGDSAAYFCASSPRSASRSKNIQYFGAGTRLSVL.

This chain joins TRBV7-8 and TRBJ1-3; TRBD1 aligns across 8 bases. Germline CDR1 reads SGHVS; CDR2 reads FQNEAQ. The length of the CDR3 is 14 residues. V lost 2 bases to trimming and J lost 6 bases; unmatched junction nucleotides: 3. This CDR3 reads CASSLMTGANTIYF. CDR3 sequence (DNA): TGTGCCAGCAGCTTAATGACAGGGGCAAACACCATATATTTT.

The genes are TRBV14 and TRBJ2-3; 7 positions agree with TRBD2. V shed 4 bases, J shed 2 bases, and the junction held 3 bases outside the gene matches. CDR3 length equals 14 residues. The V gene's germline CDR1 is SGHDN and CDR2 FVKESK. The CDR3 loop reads CASSLGGDTDTQYF. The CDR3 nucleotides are TGTGCCAGCAGCCTTGGGGGGGACACAGATACGCAGTATTTT.